The rows below give T cell receptor beta chains drawn from one sample of a study of T-cell memory formation after mild COVID-19. One entry per CDR3 protein results from TCRdb running MiXCR on the 5' RACE reads. This sample has some 150,000 distinct CDR3 sequences, with approximately 5.7% found just once. Sequenced: PBMCs or a T cell subset sorted from them (not recorded which). Source of these receptors: an adult woman who had mild COVID-19 (a few samples of this study predate the infection). Cell type and time point are not known. Both conserved end residues are part of each CDR3. Each record gives: D gene, V gene, J gene, CDR3 length, clone size, CDR3 DNA, CDR3 protein. A D gene is named only where the DNA matches it firmly. For some rows the clone size is stated as once, few or many, or as a class when expanded; others skip it.

>TRBD2|TRBV12-3/TRBV12-4|TRBJ2-3|18|few
TGTGCCAGCAGCCCCCGAAGGCCAGCGGGGGGGGGTACAGATACGCAGTATTTT
CASSPRRPAGGGTDTQYF
>TRBD1|TRBV5-1|TRBJ2-1|13|many
TGCGCCAGCAGCCCGACAGGGATCAATGAGCAGTTCTTC
CASSPTGINEQFF
>TRBD1|TRBV19|TRBJ2-7|16|few
TGTGCCAGTAGTACCGCGGGACAGGGGAAAGACTACGAGCAGTACTTC
CASSTAGQGKDYEQYF
>NA|TRBV20-1|TRBJ2-7|15|NA
TGCAGTGCTAGAAGGTTCCGGGGCCAAAGCTACGAGCAGTACTTC
CSARRFRGQSYEQYF
>NA|TRBV7-2|TRBJ2-7|15|few
TGTGCCAGCAGCTTTGATTGGAGAAGGGGGGGCGAGCAGTACTTC
CASSFDWRRGGEQYF
>NA|TRBV12-3/TRBV12-4|TRBJ2-5|14|many
TGTGCCAGCAGTTTAACTATGTACCAAGAGACCCAGTACTTC
CASSLTMYQETQYF
>NA|TRBV3-1|TRBJ1-1|13|many
TGTGCCAGCAGCCAGTCCCTGAACACTGAAGCTTTCTTT
CASSQSLNTEAFF
>NA|TRBV9|TRBJ2-7|14|NA
TGTGCCAGTAGTACCGGGACGTTGTCCTACGAGCAGTACTTC
CASSTGTLSYEQYF
>NA|TRBV7-8|TRBJ1-2|14|many
TGTGCCAGCAGTCCTACAGGGCAAAACTATGGCTACACCTTC
CASSPTGQNYGYTF
>TRBD1|TRBV12-3/TRBV12-4|TRBJ2-6|18|NA
TGTGCCAGCAGAAAGACAGGGGTAACTGCGGACGGGGCCAACGTCCTGACTTTC
CASRKTGVTADGANVLTF
>NA|TRBV7-2|TRBJ2-3|16|few
TGTGCCAGCAGCTTAGAGGCTAGCCGCCACACAGATACGCAGTATTTT
CASSLEASRHTDTQYF
>NA|TRBV7-2|TRBJ2-7|16|many
TGTGCCAGCAGCACTCAGGGCTTTGGTTCTGGTTACGAGCAGTACTTC
CASSTQGFGSGYEQYF
>NA|TRBV12-3/TRBV12-4|TRBJ2-1|15|many
TGTGCCAGCAGTTCGGGGCCAGAGACTCCGAATGAGCAGTTCTTC
CASSSGPETPNEQFF
>NA|TRBV6-2/TRBV6-3|TRBJ2-5|11|many
TGTGCCAGCAGTTACGCAGGGACCCAGTACTTC
CASSYAGTQYF
>NA|TRBV9|TRBJ1-2|15|many
TGTGCCAGCAGCGTAGGCTCCCCACGGGTGCGCGGCTACACCTTC
CASSVGSPRVRGYTF
>NA|TRBV20-1|TRBJ1-1|12|many
TGCAGTGCATCTAAGACGGGAACTGAAGCTTTCTTT
CSASKTGTEAFF
>TRBD1|TRBV29-1|TRBJ2-7|14|many
TGCAGCGTAAACAACAGGGGGCGCAACTACGAGCAGTACTTC
CSVNNRGRNYEQYF
>NA|TRBV20-1|TRBJ2-1|13|NA
TGCAGTGCTAGACCGGGACCCTACAATGAGCAGTTCTTC
CSARPGPYNEQFF
>TRBD1|TRBV29-1|TRBJ1-1|16|few
TGCAGCGGTCAACGACAGGGTTCAGGGGTGAACACTGAAGCTTTCTTT
CSGQRQGSGVNTEAFF
>NA|TRBV7-3|TRBJ2-1|15|few
TGTGCCAGCAAGATCACGGGACAAGAGTACAATGAGCAGTTCTTC
CASKITGQEYNEQFF
>TRBD1|TRBV7-2|TRBJ2-5|15|few
TGTGCCAGCAGCACCCGGACAGGGGGGCAAGAGACCCAGTACTTC
CASSTRTGGQETQYF
>NA|TRBV29-1|TRBJ1-5|11|NA
TGCGCATCGGGTGGGAATCAGCCCCAGCATTTT
CASGGNQPQHF
>NA|TRBV5-1|TRBJ2-4|12|many
TGCGCCACCCGAGGCGAGTTGAACATTCAGTACTTC
CATRGELNIQYF
>NA|TRBV23-1|TRBJ1-5|14|NA
TGCGCCAGCACCCCCTCCGCTGGGGTTCAGCCCCAGCATTTT
CASTPSAGVQPQHF
>NA|TRBV6-5|TRBJ2-3|23|many
TGTGCCAGCAGTTCGAGTGGCGTGGTTAGGTTAAGGGGAATCGTATCTAGCACAGATACGCAGTATTTT
CASSSSGVVRLRGIVSSTDTQYF
>NA|TRBV20-1|TRBJ2-7|13|many
TGCAGCGGTCGGGACATGACTTCCTACGAGCAGTACTTC
CSGRDMTSYEQYF